This TCR beta chain was captured in a study of beta chain features in type 1 diabetes (dated by TCRdb to the late 2010s). For the wider study: Mean age, gender distribution, total cell number and subset yield were not different between patients and healthy donors. A total of approximately 100,000,000 sorted cells were examined across all samples, and the number of cells per subset was strongly correlated with RNA yield. The study compared TCRB repertoires of sorted circulating CD4+ T cell subsets between recently diagnosed type 1 diabetes patients and matched healthy donors. Naive and central memory subsets were obtained from all 30 or so donors, but regulatory and stem cell-like memory subsets were isolated from only 8 patients and roughly eight healthy donors.

The sample holds a few counts of this clone. Which antigen it targets is not known. The sample holds no much larger clone one base away, and base qualities are not on file. The CDR1 and CDR2 encoded by the germline V gene are MNHNS and SASEGT. The CDR3 numbers 15 residues from cysteine through phenylalanine. Only the CDR3 DNA stays, 45 bases, in frame from base 1. Trimming accounts for 6 bases at V and 6 bases at J, while the number of junction bases matched to no gene is 8. The entire amount of isolated RNA was reverse transcribed using the High Capacity cDNA Reverse Transcription Kit, so the sequenced TCRB transcripts were expressed ones. Deep immunoSEQ sequencing was performed on naive, central memory and regulatory T cell samples, with an average of about 4 million total reads per sample. Sorted cells were lysed in RLT buffer, and RNA was extracted using DNase-treated RNeasy Micro or Mini kits according to cell number. To prevent cross-contamination, every cell subset was processed on its own, while patient and healthy donor samples were processed together. The immunoSEQ multiplex PCR was used to amplify TCRB sequences from cDNA, generating 87-bp fragments that spanned the CDR3 region. Sequencing of the amplicons was done on the Illumina HiSeq platform. Turning to the authors' computational methods: Synthetic template baselines were used to correct PCR bias computationally, reads within Hamming distance 2 were collapsed together, and singletons that could not be merged were discarded. Reads were aligned against IMGT so that V, D and J genes, CDR3 length and insertions or deletions at six rearrangement sites could be assigned. Clonotype counts were normalized to sorted cell number within each subset before computing true diversity and Gini coefficients with the tcR R package. Repertoire sharing was quantified using the overlap coefficient calculated on TCRB nucleotide sequences. Out-of-frame TCRB sequences from naive cells were analyzed to stand in for the pre-selection repertoire. TCRdb carries this immuneACCESS record with in-frame sequences only. Its versions omit some clonotypes, under half of them owing to an unresolved V gene in the studies checked, with the rest unexplained. D and trimming were read from the DNA, whereas the V and J calls and clone size are those reported in that table. Recorded for this sample are about 660,000 clones; around an eighth of them occurred a single time. The top ten constitute 0.04% of the sample.

Each donor gave one peripheral blood draw, about 110 mL on average, collected into heparinised tubes. Naive, central memory, regulatory and stem cell-like memory CD4+ T cells were sorted on a BD FACSAria II using a panel including CD45RO, CCR7, CD25, CD127, CD95 and CD27. Every sorted population had a purity above 95%. Right away, PBMCs were isolated by Lymphoprep density gradient centrifugation and were stained directly, with no culture step. So that batch effects would be minimized, each experiment stained and sorted samples in pairs, pairing one healthy donor with one patient. Overall results and qualifications from the work: Because cDNA rather than genomic DNA was sequenced, highly expressing activated cells could have been over-represented, although no difference in activation and CD3 levels was found between groups. Shorter templates might be favored by PCR, yet because patient and control samples were amplified and corrected together, any such skew would affect both groups equally. Naive, central memory and regulatory TCRB repertoires appeared to be more similar among patients than among healthy donors. Only small numbers of individuals were included in the HLA sub-analyses, which left unresolved whether HLA type had any influence on TCRB rearrangement. Patients with type 1 diabetes made fewer insertions and deleted more nucleotides at VDJ recombination sites, implying thymic rearrangement abnormalities. In all four CD4+ subsets, TCRB CDR3 length was moderately but significantly shorter in type 1 diabetes patients.

The chain is assembled from TRBV6-1 and TRBJ2-3, with 11 middle bases fitting TRBD2. Material: naive CD4+ T cells from blood. What this sample's cell subset or site label stands for: true naive CD4+ T cells. The receptor was derived from a man aged 18 to 29 with type 1 diabetes. The CDR3 is CASSFRLAGTDTQYF. The sequenced DNA is TGTGCCAGCAGCTTTCGACTAGCGGGAACGGATACGCAGTATTTT.